This T cell receptor (beta chain) was sequenced during a study of control samples from healthy donors and cancer patients. The repertoire was sequenced with immunoSEQ multiplex PCR; TCRdb's copy has only in-frame clones and lacks some. This sample has 150,000 or so clones, with about 94% found just once. Input material: blood. The TCR sequence derives from a woman aged 40 to 55 in good health.

CDR3 sequence reads: CASGLSGNSPLHF. CDR3 nucleotide sequence: TGTGCTAGTGGTTTATCGGGTAATTCACCCCTCCACTTT. This chain uses TRBV12-5 with TRBJ1-6, with D hard to call. Between the trimmed V and J ends, which lost 3 bases and 6 bases, there was a span of 6 bases. This CDR3 is 13 amino acids long. Looked up from germline, CDR1 is LGHNT and CDR2 is FRNRAP.